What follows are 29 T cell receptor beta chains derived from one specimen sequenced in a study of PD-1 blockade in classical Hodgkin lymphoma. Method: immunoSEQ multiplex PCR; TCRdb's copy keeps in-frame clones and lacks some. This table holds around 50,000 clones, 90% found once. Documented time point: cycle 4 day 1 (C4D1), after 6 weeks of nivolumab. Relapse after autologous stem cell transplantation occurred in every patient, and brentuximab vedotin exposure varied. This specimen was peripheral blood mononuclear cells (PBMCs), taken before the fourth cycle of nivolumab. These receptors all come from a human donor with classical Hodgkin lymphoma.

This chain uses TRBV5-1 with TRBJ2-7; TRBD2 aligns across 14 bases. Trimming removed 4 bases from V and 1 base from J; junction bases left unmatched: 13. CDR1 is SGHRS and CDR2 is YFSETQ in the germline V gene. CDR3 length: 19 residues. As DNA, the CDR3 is TGCGCCAGCAGCCCCCTACCGGGACTAGCGGGAGAATTGTCCTACGAGCAGTACTTC. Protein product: CASSPLPGLAGELSYEQYF.

In nucleotides, the CDR3 is TGTGCCAGCAGGAATCCTACACGGGAGACCCAGTACTTC. It translates to CASRNPTRETQYF. This sequence joins TRBV28 and TRBJ2-5; no clear D. This CDR3 has 13 residues. Germline CDR1 MDHEN, CDR2 SYDVKM. Trimming removed 6 bases from V and 5 bases from J, with 13 bases in between. Full variable domain (remainder filled in from reference TRBV28 and TRBJ2-5): DVKVTQSSRYLVKRTGEKVFLECVQDMDHENMFWYRQDPGLGLRLIYFSYDVKMKEKGDIPEGYSVSREKKERFSLILESASTNQTSMYLCASRNPTRETQYFGPGTRLLVL.

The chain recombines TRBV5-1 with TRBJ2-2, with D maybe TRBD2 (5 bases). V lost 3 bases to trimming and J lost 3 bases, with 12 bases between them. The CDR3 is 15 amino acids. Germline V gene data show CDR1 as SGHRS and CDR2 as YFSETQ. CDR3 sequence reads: CASSSTGVDTGELFF. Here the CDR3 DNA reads TGCGCCAGCAGCTCTACCGGGGTGGACACCGGGGAGCTGTTTTTT.

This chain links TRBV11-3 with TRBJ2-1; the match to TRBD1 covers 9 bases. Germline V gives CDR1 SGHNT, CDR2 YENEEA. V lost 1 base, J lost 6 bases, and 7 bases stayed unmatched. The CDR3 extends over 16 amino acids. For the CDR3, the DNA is TGTGCCAGCAGCTTAGGCGGGACAGGGATCGGCAATGAGCAGTTCTTC. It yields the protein CASSLGGTGIGNEQFF.

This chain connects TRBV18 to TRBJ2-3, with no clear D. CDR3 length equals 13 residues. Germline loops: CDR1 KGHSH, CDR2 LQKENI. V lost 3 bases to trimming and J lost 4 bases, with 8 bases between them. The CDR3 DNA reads TGTGCCAGCTCACCGACCGATGCAGATACGCAGTATTTT. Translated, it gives CASSPTDADTQYF.

This CDR3 reads CASSMKGVRTRTSTDTQYF. Here the CDR3 DNA reads TGTGCCAGCAGCATGAAAGGGGTTAGAACGAGAACTAGCACAGATACGCAGTATTTT. This chain uses TRBV21-1 with TRBJ2-3; the listed D gene, TRBD1, was not tested against the DNA. TRBV21-1 is marked as a pseudogene. This CDR3 has 19 amino acids.

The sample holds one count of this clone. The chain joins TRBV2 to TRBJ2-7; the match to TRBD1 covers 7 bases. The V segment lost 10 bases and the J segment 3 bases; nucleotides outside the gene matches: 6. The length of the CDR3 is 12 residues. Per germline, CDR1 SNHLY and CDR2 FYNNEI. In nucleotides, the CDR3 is TGTGCCACCCGACAGGGCAGCTACGAGCAGTACTTC. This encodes CATRQGSYEQYF.

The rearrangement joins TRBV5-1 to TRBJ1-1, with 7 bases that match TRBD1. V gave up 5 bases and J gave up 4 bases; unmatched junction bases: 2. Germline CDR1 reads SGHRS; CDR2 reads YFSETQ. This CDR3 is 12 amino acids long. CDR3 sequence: CASRNRGTEAFF. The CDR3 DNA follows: TGCGCCAGCAGAAACAGGGGCACTGAAGCTTTCTTT.

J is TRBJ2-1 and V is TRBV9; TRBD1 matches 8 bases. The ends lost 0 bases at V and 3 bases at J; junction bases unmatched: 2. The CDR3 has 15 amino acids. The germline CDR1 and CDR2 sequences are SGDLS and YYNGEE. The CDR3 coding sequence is TGTGCCAGCAGCGTAGAGGGACAGGTCTACAATGAGCAGTTCTTC. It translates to CASSVEGQVYNEQFF.

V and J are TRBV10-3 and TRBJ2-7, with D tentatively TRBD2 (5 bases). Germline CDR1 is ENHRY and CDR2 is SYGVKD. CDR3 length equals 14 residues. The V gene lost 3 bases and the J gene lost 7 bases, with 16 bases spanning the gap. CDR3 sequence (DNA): TGTGCCATCAGTGAAATGAGGGTCGAGCGGGAGCAGTACTTC. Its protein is CAISEMRVEREQYF.

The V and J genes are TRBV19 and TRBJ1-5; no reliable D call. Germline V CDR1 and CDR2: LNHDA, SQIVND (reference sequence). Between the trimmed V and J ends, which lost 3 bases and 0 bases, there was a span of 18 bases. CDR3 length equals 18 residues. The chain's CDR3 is CASSMVGGRRYSNQPQHF. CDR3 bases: TGTGCCAGTAGTATGGTGGGCGGCAGACGTTATAGCAATCAGCCCCAGCATTTT.

The CDR3 DNA sequence: TGCGCCAGCAGCTTCCAGGCCAGCTATGGCTACACCTTC. Translating it yields CASSFQASYGYTF. The gene calls are TRBV5-1 and TRBJ1-2; D not resolved. Germline CDR1 is SGHRS and CDR2 is YFSETQ. Trimming removed 2 bases at V and 4 bases at J, with 9 bases between. The CDR3 sequence is 13 residues long.

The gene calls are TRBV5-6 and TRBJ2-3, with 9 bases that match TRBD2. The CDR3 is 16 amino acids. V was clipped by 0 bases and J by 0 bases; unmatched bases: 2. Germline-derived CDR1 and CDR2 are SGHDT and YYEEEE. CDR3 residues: CASSLVSGSSTDTQYF. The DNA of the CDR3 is TGTGCCAGCAGCTTGGTTAGCGGGAGTAGCACAGATACGCAGTATTTT.

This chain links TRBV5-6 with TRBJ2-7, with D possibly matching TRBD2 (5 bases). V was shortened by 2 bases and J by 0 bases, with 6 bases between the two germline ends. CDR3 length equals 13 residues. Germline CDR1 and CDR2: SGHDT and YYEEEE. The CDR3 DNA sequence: TGTGCCAGCAGCTTCGAGGGCTCCTACGAGCAGTACTTC. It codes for CASSFEGSYEQYF.

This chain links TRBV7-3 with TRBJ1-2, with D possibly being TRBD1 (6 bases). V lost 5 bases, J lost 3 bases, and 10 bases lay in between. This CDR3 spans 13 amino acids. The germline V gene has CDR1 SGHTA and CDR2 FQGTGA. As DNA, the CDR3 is TGTGCCAGCAGCGGAGCAGGGGACTATGGCTACACCTTC. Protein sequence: CASSGAGDYGYTF.

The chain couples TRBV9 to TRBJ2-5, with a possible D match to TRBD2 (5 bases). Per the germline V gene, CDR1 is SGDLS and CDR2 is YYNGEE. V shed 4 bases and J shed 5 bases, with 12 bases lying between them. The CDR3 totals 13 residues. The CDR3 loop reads CASSLSGSETQYF. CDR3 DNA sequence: TGTGCCAGCAGCCTAAGCGGTTCGGAGACCCAGTACTTC.

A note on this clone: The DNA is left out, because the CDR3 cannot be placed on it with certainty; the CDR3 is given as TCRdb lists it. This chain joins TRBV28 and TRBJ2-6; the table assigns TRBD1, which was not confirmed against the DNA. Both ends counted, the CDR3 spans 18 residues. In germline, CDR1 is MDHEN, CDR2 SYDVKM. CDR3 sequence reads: CASSSSGQVYSGANVLTF.

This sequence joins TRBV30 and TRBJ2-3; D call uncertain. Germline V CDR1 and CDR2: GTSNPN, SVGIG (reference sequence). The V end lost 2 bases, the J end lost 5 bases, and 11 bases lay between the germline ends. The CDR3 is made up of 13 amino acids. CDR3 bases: TGTGCCTGGAGTTACCCCCCAGGAGATACGCAGTATTTT. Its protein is CAWSYPPGDTQYF. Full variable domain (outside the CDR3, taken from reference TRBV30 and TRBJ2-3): SQTIHQWPATLVQPVGSPLSLECTVEGTSNPNLYWYRQAAGRGLQLLFYSVGIGQISSEVPQNLSASRPQDRQFILSSKKLLLSDSGFYLCAWSYPPGDTQYFGPGTRLTVL.

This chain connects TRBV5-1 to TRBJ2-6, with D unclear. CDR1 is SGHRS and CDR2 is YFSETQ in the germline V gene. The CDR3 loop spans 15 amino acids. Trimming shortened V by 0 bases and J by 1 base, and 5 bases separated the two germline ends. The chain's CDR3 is CASSLEFSGANVLTF. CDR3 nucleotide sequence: TGCGCCAGCAGCTTGGAGTTTTCTGGGGCCAACGTCCTGACTTTC.

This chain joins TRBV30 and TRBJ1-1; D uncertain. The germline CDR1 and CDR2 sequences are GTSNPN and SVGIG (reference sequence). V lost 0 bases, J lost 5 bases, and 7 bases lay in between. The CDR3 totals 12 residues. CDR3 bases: TGTGCCTGGAGTGTAATTCTTACTGAAGCTTTCTTT. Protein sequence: CAWSVILTEAFF.

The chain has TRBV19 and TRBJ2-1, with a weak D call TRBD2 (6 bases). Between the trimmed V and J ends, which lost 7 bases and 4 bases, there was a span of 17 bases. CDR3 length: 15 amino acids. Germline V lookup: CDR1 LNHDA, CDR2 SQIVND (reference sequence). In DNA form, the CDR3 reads TGTGCCAGTACGGGCGGGACGGCGGGATACAATGAGCAGTTCTTC. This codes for CASTGGTAGYNEQFF.

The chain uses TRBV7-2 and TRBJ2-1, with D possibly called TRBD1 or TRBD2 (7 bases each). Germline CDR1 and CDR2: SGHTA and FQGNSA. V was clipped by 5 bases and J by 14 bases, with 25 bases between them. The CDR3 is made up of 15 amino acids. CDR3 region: CASSQGRGRTPTKFF. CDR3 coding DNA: TGTGCCAGCAGCCAGGGGAGGGGGCGCACCCCCACAAAGTTCTTC.

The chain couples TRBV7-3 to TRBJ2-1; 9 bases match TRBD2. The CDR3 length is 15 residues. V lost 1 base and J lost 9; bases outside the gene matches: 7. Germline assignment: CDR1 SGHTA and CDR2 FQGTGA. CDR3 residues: CASSLIAGEVVEQFF. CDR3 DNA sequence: TGTGCCAGCAGCTTAATAGCGGGAGAAGTAGTTGAGCAGTTCTTC. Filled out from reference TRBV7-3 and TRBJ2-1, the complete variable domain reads GAGVSQTPSNKVTEKGKYVELRCDPISGHTALYWYRQSLGQGPEFLIYFQGTGAADDSGLPNDRFFAVRPEGSVSTLKIQRTERGDSAVYLCASSLIAGEVVEQFFGPGTRLTVL.

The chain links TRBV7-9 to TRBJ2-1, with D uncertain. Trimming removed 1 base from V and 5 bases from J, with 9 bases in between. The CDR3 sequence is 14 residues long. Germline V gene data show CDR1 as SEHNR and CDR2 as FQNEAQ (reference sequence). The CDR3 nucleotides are TGTGCCAGCAGCTTAGACTACAATGACAATGAGCAGTTCTTC. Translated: CASSLDYNDNEQFF. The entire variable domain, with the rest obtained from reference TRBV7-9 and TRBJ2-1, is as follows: DTGVSQNPRHKITKRGQNVTFRCDPISEHNRLYWYRQTLGQGPEFLTYFQNEAQLEKSRLLSDRFSAERPKGSFSTLEIQRTEQGDSAMYLCASSLDYNDNEQFFGPGTRLTVL.

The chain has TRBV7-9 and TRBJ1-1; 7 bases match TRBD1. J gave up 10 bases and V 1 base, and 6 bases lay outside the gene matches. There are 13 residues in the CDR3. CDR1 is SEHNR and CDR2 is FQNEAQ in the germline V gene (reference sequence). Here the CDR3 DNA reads TGTGCCAGCAGCTTAGACAGGGGAAGGGGAGCTTTCTTT. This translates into CASSLDRGRGAFF.

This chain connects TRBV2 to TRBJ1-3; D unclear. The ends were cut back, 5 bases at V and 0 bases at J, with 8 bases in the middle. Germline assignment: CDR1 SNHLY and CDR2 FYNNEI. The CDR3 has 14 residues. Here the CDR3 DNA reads TGTGCCAGCAGTTTGGAATTCTCTGGAAACACCATATATTTT. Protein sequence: CASSLEFSGNTIYF.

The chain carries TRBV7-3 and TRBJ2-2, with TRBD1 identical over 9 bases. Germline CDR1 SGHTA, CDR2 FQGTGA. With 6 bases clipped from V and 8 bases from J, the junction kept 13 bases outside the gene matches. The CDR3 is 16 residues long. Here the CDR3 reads CASRPPGQGIRGELFF. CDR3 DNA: TGTGCCAGCAGGCCTCCGGGACAGGGTATTAGGGGGGAGCTGTTTTTT. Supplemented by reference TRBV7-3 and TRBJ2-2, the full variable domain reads GAGVSQTPSNKVTEKGKYVELRCDPISGHTALYWYRQSLGQGPEFLIYFQGTGAADDSGLPNDRFFAVRPEGSVSTLKIQRTERGDSAVYLCASRPPGQGIRGELFFGEGSRLTVL.

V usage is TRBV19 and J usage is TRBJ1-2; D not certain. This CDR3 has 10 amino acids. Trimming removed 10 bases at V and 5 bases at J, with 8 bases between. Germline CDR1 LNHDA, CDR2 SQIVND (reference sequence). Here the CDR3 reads CATNLYGYTF. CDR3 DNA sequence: TGTGCCACAAACTTATATGGCTACACCTTC.

The CDR3 bases are TGTGCCAGCTCACCACGGCAGGGGGGCAATGAGCAGTTCTTC. This sequence encodes CASSPRQGGNEQFF. The V gene is TRBV18, the J gene TRBJ2-1, with D perhaps TRBD1 (7 bases). The ends were cut back, 1 base at V and 6 bases at J, with 10 bases in the middle. Per germline, CDR1 KGHSH and CDR2 LQKENI. The CDR3 spans 14 residues.